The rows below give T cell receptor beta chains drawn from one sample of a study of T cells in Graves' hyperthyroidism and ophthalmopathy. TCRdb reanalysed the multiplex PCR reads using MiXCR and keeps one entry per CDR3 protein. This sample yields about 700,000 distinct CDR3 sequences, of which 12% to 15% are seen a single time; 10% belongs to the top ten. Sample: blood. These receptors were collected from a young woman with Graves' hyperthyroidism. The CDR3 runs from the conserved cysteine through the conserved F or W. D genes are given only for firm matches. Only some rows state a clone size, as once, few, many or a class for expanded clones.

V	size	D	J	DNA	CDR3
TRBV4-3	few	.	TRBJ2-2	TGCGCCAGCAGCCCTCATCTGGCAGGAGCTACCGGGGAGCTGTTTTTT	CASSPHLAGATGELFF
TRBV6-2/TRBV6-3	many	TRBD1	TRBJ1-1	TGTGCCAGCAGTTACGACGGACAGGGGGTGAACACTGAAGCTTTCTTT	CASSYDGQGVNTEAFF
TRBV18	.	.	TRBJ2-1	TGTGCCAGCTCACCGCAGAGGGGCGATGAGCAGTTCTTC	CASSPQRGDEQFF
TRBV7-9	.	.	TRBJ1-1	TGTGCCAGCAGCCTGATGACGGCTGGAGCTTTCTTT	CASSLMTAGAFF
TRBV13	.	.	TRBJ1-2	TGTGCCAGCATGACGAGGGATTACCCCGTACCGGATTCACACTATGGCTACACCTTC	CASMTRDYPVPDSHYGYTF
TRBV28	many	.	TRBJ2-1	TGTGCCAGCAGTCCCAGCGTTGAGCAGTTCTTC	CASSPSVEQFF
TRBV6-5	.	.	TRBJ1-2	TGTGCCAGCAGTTACTCTTGGGGGCAGGGAATCGAAGTAGATGGCTACACCTTC	CASSYSWGQGIEVDGYTF
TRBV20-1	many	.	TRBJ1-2	TGCAGTGCTACCGCTAACTATGGCTACACCTTC	CSATANYGYTF
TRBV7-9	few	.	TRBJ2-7	TGTGCCAGCAGCGTGGGCGGGGTGAGGGGCGAGCAGTACTTC	CASSVGGVRGEQYF
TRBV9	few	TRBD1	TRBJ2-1	TGTGCCAGCAGCGCTCCCGCGACAGGGGATGAGCAGTTCTTC	CASSAPATGDEQFF
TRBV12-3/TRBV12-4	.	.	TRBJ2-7	TGTGCCAGCAGTTTAGGTCCCAGATCGGTCGAGCAGTACTTC	CASSLGPRSVEQYF
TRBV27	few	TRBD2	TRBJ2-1	TGTGCCTGCAGTTTGGGAGGGCCACGCAATGAGCAGTTCTTC	CACSLGGPRNEQFF
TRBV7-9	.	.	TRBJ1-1	TGTGCCGTTAGGCCGAACACTGAAGCTTTCTTT	CAVRPNTEAFF
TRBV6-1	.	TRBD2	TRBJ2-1	TGTGCCAGCAGACTAGCGGGACAGAGCTCCTACAGTGAGCAGTTCTTC	CASRLAGQSSYSEQFF
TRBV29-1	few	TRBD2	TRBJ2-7	TGCAGCGTTGGCAGGACTAGCGGGAGGTTAGGGGAGCAGTACTTC	CSVGRTSGRLGEQYF
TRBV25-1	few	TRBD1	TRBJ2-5	TGTGCCAGCAGTCCCCGGACAGGGGGAAGTGAGACCCAGTACTTC	CASSPRTGGSETQYF
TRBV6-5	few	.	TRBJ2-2	TGTGCCAGCAGTTACTCCGCACTCCCCGGGGAGCTGTTTTTT	CASSYSALPGELFF
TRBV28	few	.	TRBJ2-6	TGTGCCAGCCGACATCTGGCTAGCTCTGGGGCCAACGTCCTGACTTTC	CASRHLASSGANVLTF
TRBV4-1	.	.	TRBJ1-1	TGCGCCAGCAGCCAAGAAGTAGGCAGAGCTTTCTTT	CASSQEVGRAFF
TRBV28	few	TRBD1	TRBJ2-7	TGTGCCAGCAGTATAGGGACAGTAACTTCCTACGAGCGGTACTTC	CASSIGTVTSYERYF
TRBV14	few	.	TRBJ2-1	TGTGCCAGCAGCCATCGCGGTACCGTGCTTGAGCAGTTCTTC	CASSHRGTVLEQFF
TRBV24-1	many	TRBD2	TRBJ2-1	TGTGCCACCAGTGACGGGACTAGCGGGAGGGGGGGCTACAATGAGCAGTTCTTC	CATSDGTSGRGGYNEQFF